This T cell receptor beta chain was sequenced in a study of somatic mutations in cytotoxic T cells in rheumatoid arthritis. Sequenced by immunoSEQ multiplex PCR; TCRdb stores in-frame clones only, minus some. The sample includes roughly 20,000 clones, approximately 83% of them seen just once. V lost 2 bases and J 4 bases, leaving 10 bases between the germline ends. Germline lookup yields CDR1 SGDLS and CDR2 YYNGEE. CDR3 length equals 15 residues. The sequence was collected from an adult with rheumatoid arthritis. The gene calls are TRBV9 and TRBJ2-6, with TRBD1 as a possible D gene (6 bases). The sample taken for sequencing was CD8+ T cells sorted from blood. For the CDR3, the DNA is TGTGCCAGCAGCGTCCAGGGGCTCGGGGCCAACGTCCTGACTTTC. It yields the protein CASSVQGLGANVLTF.